This TCR beta chain derives from a study of CD8+ T cells in alopecia areata. Extracted RNA was reverse transcribed, and the resulting cDNA served as sequencing template. Some clones are missing from TCRdb's copy, which holds only in-frame ones; the method was immunoSEQ multiplex PCR. This sample has 200,000 to 300,000 clones, each found more than once. This clone was counted only a few times. Gene names are mouse gene names. Read sequence stops 4 residues before the CDR3 end, and the germline J gene provides the missing end. After pooling, cutaneous lymph node cells were sorted with CD4, CD8alpha, NKG2D, NKG2ACE and other markers. CDR1 and CDR2 (germline): FNHDT, SITEND (reference sequence). The CDR3 sequence is 13 residues long. Trimming took off 6 bases at V and 1 base at J, with 7 bases between the two ends.

Sequenced material: CD4+ T cells sorted from a lymph node. The V and J genes are TRBV19 and TRBJ2-2; no definite D call. The TCR originated in a C3H/HeJ mouse with alopecia areata. The strain's MHC: H2-k. CDR3 residues: CASNLENTGQLYF. The part of the CDR3 DNA that was read is TGTGCCAGCAACCTGGAAAACACCGGG.